These T cell receptor beta chains were read from a single sample in a study of blood T cell repertoires in COVID-19. Clones were read by immunoSEQ multiplex PCR, and TCRdb kept only the in-frame ones, dropping some. The sample consists of some 100,000 clones, 92% of them appearing once. Material: peripheral blood. These receptors originate from a man aged 65-85 years with acute or convalescent COVID-19. Both conserved end residues are part of each CDR3. The D gene is left open where the match is weak. Clone size is given for some rows only: seen once, a few or many times, or a class if the clone is expanded.

few	TRBV7-2	TRBJ1-5	.	CASSLWVLGQPQHF	TGTGCCAGCAGCTTATGGGTCCTGGGCCAGCCCCAGCATTTT
.	TRBV2	TRBJ2-5	.	CASSELEEETQYF	TGTGCCAGCAGTGAGCTGGAGGAAGAGACCCAGTACTTC
.	TRBV7-5	TRBJ1-5	.	CVWATFNQPQHF	TGTGTCTGGGCTACCTTTAATCAGCCCCAGCATTTT
.	TRBV9	TRBJ1-3	.	CASSVDRSSGNTIYF	TGTGCCAGCAGCGTAGATCGGAGCTCTGGAAACACCATATATTTT
.	TRBV7-2	TRBJ1-6	.	CASSLVAGNFNSPLHF	TGTGCCAGCAGCTTAGTAGCCGGCAATTTTAATTCACCCCTCCACTTT
.	TRBV28	TRBJ1-6	TRBD1	CASNPTGANSPLHF	TGTGCCAGCAATCCGACAGGGGCTAATTCACCCCTCCACTTT
.	TRBV5-1	TRBJ2-1	TRBD1	CASSSGGGDYNEQFF	TGCGCCAGCAGCTCAGGGGGTGGGGACTACAATGAGCAGTTCTTC
.	TRBV6-6	TRBJ2-1	TRBD2	CASSPQGGGGASYNEQFF	TGTGCCAGCAGTCCTCAGGGTGGCGGGGGGGCATCCTACAATGAGCAGTTCTTC
once	TRBV29-1	TRBJ1-5	TRBD1	CSAGTGDQPQHF	TGCAGCGCCGGGACAGGGGATCAGCCCCAGCATTTT
.	TRBV5-8	TRBJ2-4	TRBD1	CASINDRANIQYF	TGTGCCAGCATCAACGACAGGGCTAACATTCAGTACTTC
.	TRBV28	TRBJ1-2	.	CASSPHQANYGYTF	TGTGCCAGCAGTCCACATCAGGCTAACTATGGCTACACCTTC
.	TRBV6-2/TRBV6-3	TRBJ2-1	TRBD2	CASSYGTAGGQFF	TGTGCCAGCAGTTACGGTACAGCGGGAGGGCAGTTCTTC
.	TRBV19	TRBJ1-6	TRBD1	CASSRGTGALANSPLHF	TGTGCCAGTAGCAGGGGGACAGGAGCTCTGGCTAATTCACCCCTCCACTTT
.	TRBV2	TRBJ1-3	.	CASSGENSGNTIYF	TGTGCCAGCAGTGGGGAGAACTCTGGAAACACCATATATTTT
.	TRBV7-9	TRBJ1-1	TRBD1	CASSRDRGNMNTEAFF	TGTGCCAGCAGCCGGGACAGGGGAAACATGAACACTGAAGCTTTCTTT
once	TRBV6-2/TRBV6-3	TRBJ2-5	TRBD2	CASSPWDLAGDRRAQYF	TGTGCCAGCAGCCCATGGGATCTAGCGGGAGACCGGAGGGCCCAGTACTTC
.	TRBV30	TRBJ1-1	.	CAWSVLGTEAFF	TGTGCCTGGAGTGTACTCGGCACTGAAGCTTTCTTT
.	TRBV7-9	TRBJ2-1	.	CASSKPGGNEQFF	TGTGCCAGCAGCAAACCCGGGGGCAATGAGCAGTTCTTC
few	TRBV5-6	TRBJ2-2	.	CASSLLGRTGELFF	TGTGCCAGCAGCCTCCTTGGGAGAACCGGGGAGCTGTTTTTT
once	TRBV5-5	TRBJ2-1	TRBD2	CASTRSGGQYNEQFF	TGTGCCAGCACCCGGAGCGGGGGGCAATACAATGAGCAGTTCTTC